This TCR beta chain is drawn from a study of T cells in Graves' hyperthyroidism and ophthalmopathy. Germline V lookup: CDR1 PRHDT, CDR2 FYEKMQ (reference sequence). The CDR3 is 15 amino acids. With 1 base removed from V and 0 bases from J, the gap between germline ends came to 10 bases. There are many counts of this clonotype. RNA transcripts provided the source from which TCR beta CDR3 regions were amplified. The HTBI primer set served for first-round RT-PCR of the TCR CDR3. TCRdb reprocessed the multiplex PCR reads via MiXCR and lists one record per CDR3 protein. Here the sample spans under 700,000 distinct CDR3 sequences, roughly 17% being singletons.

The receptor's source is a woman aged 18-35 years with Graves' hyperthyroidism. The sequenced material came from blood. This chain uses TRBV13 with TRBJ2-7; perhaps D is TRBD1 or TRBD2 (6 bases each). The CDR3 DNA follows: TGTGCCAGCAGCTTAGCGGGGGCCACCTCCTACGAGCAGTACTTC. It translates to CASSLAGATSYEQYF.